The 21 T cell receptor beta chains in this list originate from one sample, sequenced in a study of PD-1 blockade in classical Hodgkin lymphoma. Profiled with immunoSEQ multiplex PCR; TCRdb holds only in-frame clones, not every one. The sample gives 25,000 to 30,000 clones, about four fifths of which show up once; roughly 15% is in the top ten. Sample time point: cycle 4 day 1 (C4D1), after 6 weeks of nivolumab. No patient escaped relapse after autologous stem cell transplantation, and brentuximab vedotin exposure varied. This specimen was peripheral blood mononuclear cells (PBMCs), taken before the fourth cycle of nivolumab. These receptors all come from a human donor with classical Hodgkin lymphoma.

The V call is TRBV5-1, the J call TRBJ2-2; D is uncertain. This CDR3 contains 16 residues. V lost 4 bases to trimming and J lost 4 bases, with 17 bases between them. Germline lookup yields CDR1 SGHRS and CDR2 YFSETQ. Here the CDR3 DNA reads TGCGCCAGCAGCCAACGGACCCCCGTAGTCACCGGGGAGCTGTTTTTT. Its translation is CASSQRTPVVTGELFF.

This clone was picked up a small number of times. V is TRBV5-1 and J is TRBJ2-1; D possibly corresponds to TRBD2 (5 bases). The CDR3 spans 14 residues. The ends were cut back, 7 bases at V and 7 bases at J, with 18 bases in the middle. Looked up from germline, CDR1 is SGHRS and CDR2 is YFSETQ. The chain's CDR3 is CASGRLQYQNEQFF. CDR3 DNA sequence: TGCGCCAGCGGGAGATTGCAGTATCAGAATGAGCAGTTCTTC.

V and J are TRBV7-9 and TRBJ2-3; 13 bases agree with TRBD2. Germline V gene data show CDR1 as SEHNR and CDR2 as FQNEAQ (reference sequence). J lost 4 bases, V lost 5 bases, and 9 bases had no gene match. The CDR3 covers 17 residues. The CDR3 DNA sequence: TGTGCCAGCAGCCGAACTAGCGGGAGGGCCTCAGCAGATACGCAGTATTTT. Protein product: CASSRTSGRASADTQYF.

The chain recombines TRBV28 with TRBJ2-7; a weak D match, TRBD1 (5 bases). Germline loops: CDR1 MDHEN, CDR2 SYDVKM. Trimming took 6 bases from V and 1 from J, leaving 10 bases between them. The CDR3 loop spans 13 amino acids. This CDR3 is CASRWQGSYEQYF. The DNA for the CDR3 is TGTGCCAGCAGGTGGCAGGGATCCTACGAGCAGTACTTC.

The rearrangement uses TRBV7-9 and TRBJ2-7, with 10 bases that match TRBD1. V was pared by 3 bases and J by 5 bases, with 19 bases of the junction left unmatched. There are 19 residues in the CDR3. Germline V gene lookup returns CDR1 SEHNR and CDR2 FQNEAQ (reference sequence). For the CDR3, the DNA is TGTGCCAGCAGCTTGGCCTGGGGATCCGGGACAGGGGTTACCAACGAGCAGTACTTC. This sequence encodes CASSLAWGSGTGVTNEQYF.

This clone came up once. The rearrangement joins TRBV18 to TRBJ2-7; 7 nucleotides match TRBD2. The CDR3 totals 15 residues. V was pared by 2 bases and J by 2 bases, with 6 bases of the junction left unmatched. Germline V gives CDR1 KGHSH, CDR2 LQKENI. The CDR3 sequence: CASSPSQRGAYEQYF. The CDR3 DNA is TGTGCCAGCTCACCATCCCAGCGGGGCGCCTACGAGCAGTACTTC. The whole variable domain, filled in from reference TRBV18 and TRBJ2-7, reads NAGVMQNPRHLVRRRGQEARLRCSPMKGHSHVYWYRQLPEEGLKFMVYLQKENIIDESGMPKERFSAEFPKEGPSILRIQQVVRGDSAAYFCASSPSQRGAYEQYFGPGTRLTVT.

This chain joins TRBV5-1 and TRBJ1-1; 7 positions match TRBD1. V trimming: 0 bases; J trimming: 5 bases; junction bases outside the gene matches: 4. This CDR3 has 14 residues. CDR1 and CDR2 from the germline V gene are SGHRS and YFSETQ. CDR3 amino acids: CASSLGQGWTEAFF. DNA of the CDR3: TGCGCCAGCAGCTTGGGACAGGGTTGGACTGAAGCTTTCTTT. Full variable domain (outside the CDR3, taken from reference TRBV5-1 and TRBJ1-1): KAGVTQTPRYLIKTRGQQVTLSCSPISGHRSVSWYQQTPGQGLQFLFEYFSETQRNKGNFPGRFSGRQFSNSRSEMNVSTLELGDSALYLCASSLGQGWTEAFFGQGTRLTVV.

The rearrangement joins TRBV6-1 to TRBJ2-7, with D perhaps TRBD1 (6 bases). The CDR3 is 14 residues long. Trimming removed 5 bases from V and 0 bases from J, with 11 bases in between. CDR1 and CDR2 from the germline V gene are MNHNS and SASEGT. CDR3 protein: CASSSSGASYEQYF. In DNA, the CDR3 is TGTGCCAGCAGTAGTTCAGGGGCCTCCTACGAGCAGTACTTC.

This clone is labeled large. The rearrangement joins TRBV18 to TRBJ1-2; TRBD1 aligns across 9 bases. The V and J ends lost 0 bases and 4 bases, in that order; junction bases with no gene match: 6. The CDR3 sequence is 16 residues long. The germline CDR1 and CDR2 sequences are KGHSH and LQKENI. CDR3 nucleotides: TGTGCCAGCTCACCACCGAGGGACAGGGTCCCCTATGGCTACACCTTC. Translating gives CASSPPRDRVPYGYTF. The entire variable domain, with the rest obtained from reference TRBV18 and TRBJ1-2, is as follows: NAGVMQNPRHLVRRRGQEARLRCSPMKGHSHVYWYRQLPEEGLKFMVYLQKENIIDESGMPKERFSAEFPKEGPSILRIQQVVRGDSAAYFCASSPPRDRVPYGYTFGSGTRLTVV.

This sequence joins TRBV6-5 and TRBJ2-7, with 10 bases identical to TRBD2. V shed 7 bases, J shed 3 bases, and the junction held 6 bases outside the gene matches. Germline CDR1 is MNHEY and CDR2 is SVGAGI. The CDR3 totals 14 residues. The CDR3 reads CASIASGSNYEQYF. CDR3 sequence (DNA): TGTGCCAGCATCGCTAGCGGGAGCAACTACGAGCAGTACTTC.

The V gene is TRBV4-2, the J gene TRBJ2-6; D remains ambiguous. V was shortened by 0 bases and J by 4 bases, with 10 bases between the two germline ends. The CDR3 length is 16 residues. Germline values: CDR1 LGHNA, CDR2 YNFKEQ. The CDR3 region is CASSQEEAVGANVLTF. CDR3 DNA: TGTGCCAGCAGCCAAGAGGAAGCTGTCGGGGCCAACGTCCTGACTTTC.

This clone was observed a few times. The rearrangement uses TRBV30 and TRBJ2-6; perhaps TRBD1 as D (5 bases). This CDR3 region has 16 residues. The V end lost 3 bases, the J end lost 0 bases, and 12 bases lay between the germline ends. Per the germline V gene, CDR1 is GTSNPN and CDR2 is SVGIG (reference sequence). CDR3 loop: CAWRPTAFSGANVLTF. As DNA, the CDR3 is TGTGCCTGGAGGCCGACAGCTTTCTCTGGGGCCAACGTCCTGACTTTC.

The chain is built from TRBV19 and TRBJ2-7; D uncertain. The V end lost 3 bases, the J end lost 0 bases, and 12 bases lay between the germline ends. From germline, CDR1 is LNHDA and CDR2 SQIVND (reference sequence). The CDR3 extends over 15 amino acids. The CDR3 spells CASSISRQSSYEQYF. CDR3 coding DNA: TGTGCCAGTAGTATCTCCAGGCAGAGCTCCTACGAGCAGTACTTC.

The CDR3 loop reads CASSERIGVGEQFF. The CDR3 DNA reads TGTGCCAGCAGCGAGAGGATTGGGGTGGGTGAGCAGTTCTTC. V is TRBV11-1 and J is TRBJ2-1; no clear D. Trimming removed 5 bases at V and 9 bases at J, with 17 bases between. CDR1 SGHAT and CDR2 FQDESV come from the germline V gene (reference sequence). The CDR3 spans 14 residues.

As regards this clone: This is likely a read error, given that the CDR3 carries no conserved phenylalanine or tryptophan at its end. The limits of the CDR3 on the DNA are not certain, so only TCRdb's listed CDR3 is given. The genes are TRBV21-1 and TRBJ2-7; TRBD1 was called by the table and not checked on the DNA. TRBV21-1 corresponds to a pseudogene. The CDR3 is 12 residues long, ends included. The CDR3 protein is CASSTRYVRGYL.

This clone is classed as medium-sized. The chain carries TRBV10-3 and TRBJ1-1; TRBD1 might be the D (5 bases). Trimming stripped 4 bases from V and 3 bases from J, with 9 bases between. Germline-derived CDR1 and CDR2 are ENHRY and SYGVKD. The CDR3 runs 13 residues. The CDR3 bases are TGTGCCATCAGTGGAGGGGCCGACACTGAAGCTTTCTTT. It encodes CAISGGADTEAFF.

The table lists this clone with a few counts. The rearrangement uses TRBV14 and TRBJ2-7, with TRBD2 matching 7 bases. Germline assignment: CDR1 SGHDN and CDR2 FVKESK. With 4 bases clipped from V and 3 bases from J, the junction kept 9 bases outside the gene matches. This CDR3 is 15 amino acids long. The CDR3 reads CASSPLGEGDYEQYF. In DNA, the CDR3 is TGTGCCAGCAGCCCGCTTGGGGAGGGAGACTACGAGCAGTACTTC.

V and J are TRBV5-1 and TRBJ2-2; D is undetermined. This CDR3 has 15 residues. Germline CDR1 reads SGHRS; CDR2 reads YFSETQ. V was cut by 2 bases and J by 1 base, with 9 bases left in between. CDR3 coding DNA: TGCGCCAGCAGCTTATATAACAAGAACACCGGGGAGCTGTTTTTT. This encodes CASSLYNKNTGELFF.

The CDR3 spells CASSEVDGGEKLFF. CDR3 bases: TGTGCCAGCAGTGAGGTGGATGGGGGTGAAAAACTGTTTTTT. The rearrangement links TRBV6-1 to TRBJ1-4; perhaps TRBD1 as D (5 bases). With 3 bases removed from V and 7 bases from J, the gap between germline ends came to 12 bases. In germline, CDR1 is MNHNS, CDR2 SASEGT. There are 14 residues in the CDR3.

The chain uses TRBV6-5 and TRBJ2-5; no definite D call. Germline V lookup: CDR1 MNHEY, CDR2 SVGAGI. V shed 4 bases and J shed 2 bases, with 11 bases lying between them. This CDR3 is 14 amino acids long. The CDR3 loop reads CASSSPARQETQYF. DNA of the CDR3: TGTGCCAGCAGTTCCCCCGCCAGGCAAGAGACCCAGTACTTC.

The chain combines TRBV6-5 with TRBJ1-1; 7 positions agree with TRBD1. With 2 bases clipped from V and 6 bases from J, the junction kept 9 bases outside the gene matches. CDR1 MNHEY and CDR2 SVGAGI come from the germline V gene. The CDR3 spans 15 residues. The DNA of the CDR3 is TGTGCCAGCAGTTACGATTTCGCGACAGGGCCTGAAGCTTTCTTT. Translated, it gives CASSYDFATGPEAFF.